One sample yielded the 13 T cell receptor beta chains listed below, sequenced in a study of T cells after yellow fever vaccination. Each CDR3 protein is one row after TCRdb ran MiXCR on the 5' RACE reads. Here the sample spans hundreds of thousands of distinct CDR3 sequences, roughly a sixth being singletons. Sequencing used PBMCs, obtained before the yellow fever booster vaccination. These receptors all come from a man aged 18-30 years who received the YFV17D yellow fever vaccine.

The chain joins TRBV5-1 to TRBJ2-1; 8 nucleotides align to TRBD1. The V gene end was trimmed by 3 bases and the J gene end by 15 bases; junction bases not matched to a gene: 11. The V gene's germline CDR1 is SGHRS and CDR2 YFSETQ. This CDR3 is built from 13 residues. The CDR3, as DNA: TGCGCCAGCAGCTACCCCGAGGGGGACAGGCCGTTCTTC. Amino acids: CASSYPEGDRPFF. The whole variable domain, filled in from reference TRBV5-1 and TRBJ2-1, reads KAGVTQTPRYLIKTRGQQVTLSCSPISGHRSVSWYQQTPGQGLQFLFEYFSETQRNKGNFPGRFSGRQFSNSRSEMNVSTLELGDSALYLCASSYPEGDRPFFGPGTRLTVL.

In its sample, this clonotype was seen a few times. The J gene is TRBJ1-5, the V gene TRBV7-8; D ambiguous. Germline V gene lookup returns CDR1 SGHVS and CDR2 FQNEAQ. The CDR3 covers 13 residues. Trimming left V 6 bases short and J 6 bases short, with 12 bases between. This CDR3 is CASSFSDGQPQHF. The CDR3 DNA reads TGTGCCAGCAGTTTTTCGGACGGTCAGCCCCAGCATTTT.

The chain carries TRBV5-1 and TRBJ2-3; possible D gene TRBD1, 5 bases. Germline V gene sequence: CDR1 SGHRS, CDR2 YFSETQ. This CDR3 is 16 amino acids long. V lost 7 bases to trimming and J lost 2 bases, with 20 bases between them. Here the CDR3 DNA reads TGCGCCAGCGCCTTCGACAGCCGCTCTCTCACAGATACGCAGTATTTT. It codes for CASAFDSRSLTDTQYF.

The rearrangement uses TRBV4-3 and TRBJ2-7, with TRBD1 matching over 8 bases. The J segment lost 3 bases and the V segment lost 2 bases, leaving 6 bases of the junction unmatched. The CDR3 contains 15 residues. The germline gives CDR1 LGHNA, CDR2 YSLEER. DNA for the CDR3: TGCGCCAGCAGCCAATCTGCAGGGGGCCTCTACGAGCAGTACTTC. Amino acid sequence: CASSQSAGGLYEQYF.

This sequence joins TRBV7-2 and TRBJ2-7; TRBD1 aligns across 8 bases. CDR1 and CDR2 (germline): SGHTA, FQGNSA. J lost 0 bases, V lost 1 base, and 5 bases had no gene match. The CDR3 runs 16 residues. The CDR3 here is CASSLGSTGDSYEQYF. In DNA, the CDR3 is TGTGCCAGCAGCTTAGGCTCGACAGGGGACTCCTACGAGCAGTACTTC.

This clonotype has more than one count but fewer than ten. The rearrangement joins TRBV24-1 to TRBJ1-5, with no clear D. The CDR3 covers 14 residues. Germline V gene data show CDR1 as KGHDR and CDR2 as SFDVKD. V lost 4 bases to trimming and J lost 0 bases, with 6 bases between them. The CDR3 here is CATSEWDSNQPQHF. For the CDR3, the DNA is TGTGCCACCAGTGAATGGGATAGCAATCAGCCCCAGCATTTT.

The rearrangement joins TRBV11-2 to TRBJ1-1; the match to TRBD1 covers 9 bases. Germline V lookup: CDR1 SGHAT, CDR2 FQNNGV. The CDR3 extends over 15 amino acids. Trimming cost V 5 bases and J 0 bases; bases outside gene matches: 4. The DNA of the CDR3 is TGTGCCAGCAGCGCGACAGGGGGTATGAACACTGAAGCTTTCTTT. Amino acids: CASSATGGMNTEAFF.

This clonotype occurred a few times. The chain employs TRBV12-3 or TRBV12-4 and TRBJ2-5; 10 bases align to TRBD1. The V gene end was trimmed by 5 bases and the J gene end by 5 bases; junction bases not matched to a gene: 11. The CDR3 has 16 amino acids. The CDR3 nucleotides read TGTGCCAGCAGTAATCCGGGACAGGGGATTGGGGAGACCCAGTACTTC. Translated: CASSNPGQGIGETQYF.

The rearrangement uses TRBV10-3 and TRBJ2-2, with D possibly being TRBD2 (5 bases). This CDR3 region has 17 residues. Trimming took off 6 bases at V and 2 bases at J, with 19 bases between the two ends. The V gene's germline CDR1 is ENHRY and CDR2 SYGVKD. The CDR3 DNA sequence: TGTGCCATCAGCGAGGGAGATGGGCGGAGAAACACCGGGGAGCTGTTTTTT. Translated: CAISEGDGRRNTGELFF.

The chain joins TRBV6-5 to TRBJ1-2; 9 positions agree with TRBD1. This CDR3 is built from 15 residues. Germline trimming cut 3 bases from V and 5 bases from J; bases unmatched to any gene: 7. CDR1 MNHEY and CDR2 SVGAGI come from the germline V gene. CDR3 nucleotide sequence: TGTGCCAGCAGTTATCCGCCCGGGACAGGGTATGGCTACACCTTC. This codes for CASSYPPGTGYGYTF.

The chain has TRBV4-3 and TRBJ2-3, with D maybe TRBD2 (7 bases). The CDR3 is 14 amino acids. Germline CDR1 and CDR2: LGHNA and YSLEER. Trimming shortened V by 4 bases and J by 2 bases, and 10 bases separated the two germline ends. The CDR3 nucleotides are TGCGCCAGCAGCCCCGGGGGGCACACAGATACGCAGTATTTT. Its protein is CASSPGGHTDTQYF.

This clonotype was seen more than once but under ten times. The chain links TRBV5-1 to TRBJ2-3; possibly TRBD1 for D (6 bases). The CDR3 sequence is 13 residues long. Trimming shortened V by 4 bases and J by 8 bases, and 14 bases separated the two germline ends. Per germline, CDR1 SGHRS and CDR2 YFSETQ. Written as DNA, the CDR3 is TGCGCCAGCAGCAACGACAGGCTAGGTACGCAGTATTTT. The encoded protein is CASSNDRLGTQYF.

This sequence joins TRBV6-5 and TRBJ1-3; D remains unclear. The CDR3 loop spans 17 amino acids. V was cut by 0 bases and J by 0 bases, with 12 bases left in between. CDR1 is MNHEY, CDR2 SVGAGI, per germline. CDR3 in amino acids: CASSYSSSSDSGNTIYF. The CDR3 DNA reads TGTGCCAGCAGTTACTCGTCCAGCTCCGACTCTGGAAACACCATATATTTT.